This T cell receptor beta chain derives from a study of OX40 agonist ivuxolimab in advanced cancers. Looking at the study overall: Of the participants, 40% to 50% had some prior anti-PD-1, anti-PD-L1 or anti-CTLA-4 therapy, which was allowed.

The table lists this clone with a count of one. Its cognate antigen is unknown. The CDR3 sequence is 12 residues long. V lost 4 bases to trimming and J lost 2 bases, with 5 bases between them. CDR1 is SGHNT and CDR2 is YYREEE in the germline V gene (reference sequence). Overall study results and limits: Dosing at 0.1 to 3.0 mg/kg was accompanied by clonal expansion of CD4+ and CD8+ blood T cells by week 6. Still undetermined is the antigen specificity of the expanded peripheral T cells.

The table came from immunoSEQ multiplex PCR; TCRdb's copy has only in-frame clones and leaves some out. The table includes 22,000 or so clones, roughly 80% detected once. The rearrangement joins TRBV5-4 to TRBJ2-3; D uncertain. The starting material was CD4+ or CD8+ T cells sorted from blood, obtained in a trial of the OX40 agonist ivuxolimab. The source of this sequence is an adult with an advanced solid tumor such as melanoma, head and neck, liver or kidney cancer. The CDR3 DNA sequence: TGTGCCAGCAGCCTATACACAGATACGCAGTATTTT. Its translation: CASSLYTDTQYF.